Reported below is one T cell receptor (beta chain). Its matching antigen is unknown. The read halts 3 residues ahead of the CDR3 end, with the missing end drawn from the germline J gene. Patients had low serum IgG, IgA and/or IgM and specific antibody deficiency. Profiled with immunoSEQ multiplex PCR; TCRdb holds only in-frame clones, not every one. This sample lists 6,500 to 8,500 clones; its ten largest clones have about 3.5%. This specimen comes from a study of T cell clonality in common variable immunodeficiency. Study-wide results and limits: In common variable immunodeficiency, TCR beta chains reportedly carried fewer deletions and N-nucleotide insertions.

The CDR3 is made up of 15 amino acids. The germline gives CDR1 SEHNR, CDR2 FQNEAQ (reference sequence). V lost 3 bases to trimming and J lost 1 base; unmatched junction nucleotides: 4. The source is a human donor with common variable immunodeficiency. Sequencing was done on a sample of peripheral blood mononuclear cells. The chain joins TRBV7-9 to TRBJ2-3; TRBD1 aligns across 7 bases. This CDR3 reads CASSFVTGGTDTQYF. The DNA read from the CDR3 is TGTGCCAGCAGCTTCGTCACAGGGGGCACAGATACG.